The 15 T cell receptor beta chains given below trace back to one sample, sequenced in a study of T cell responses to AZD1222 COVID-19 vaccine. Generated by immunoSEQ multiplex PCR, the TCRdb table keeps only in-frame clones and is missing some. The sample shows 120,000 to 150,000 clones, over 85% of them seen only once. Material: peripheral blood, obtained on day 0 of AZD1222 vaccination. The receptor set was obtained from an adult in good health.

The chain is built from TRBV13 and TRBJ2-3; tentative D call: TRBD1 (5 bases). This CDR3 has 15 amino acids. V was clipped by 7 bases and J by 6 bases, with 20 bases between them. The V gene's germline CDR1 is PRHDT and CDR2 FYEKMQ (reference sequence). The CDR3 region has the DNA TGTGCCAGCACCGACAGTAGGGGTTCTAGTGATACGCAGTATTTT. It codes for CASTDSRGSSDTQYF.

This chain connects TRBV21-1 to TRBJ2-4; the tabulated D call, TRBD2, remains unverified against the DNA. TRBV21-1 is described as a pseudogene. The CDR3 is 11 amino acids. The CDR3 coding sequence is TGTGCCTTACGAAGCGGAAACATTCAGTACTTC. This codes for CALRSGNIQYF.

The gene calls are TRBV5-1 and TRBJ2-7; TRBD2 matches at 13 bases. CDR3 length: 17 residues. CDR1 is SGHRS and CDR2 is YFSETQ in the germline V gene. The J segment lost 0 bases and the V segment lost 3 bases, leaving 6 bases of the junction unmatched. The DNA for the CDR3 is TGCGCCAGCAGCTCGCTGAGACTAGCGGGAGGCTCCTACGAGCAGTACTTC. Encoded protein: CASSSLRLAGGSYEQYF.

J is TRBJ2-7 and V is TRBV5-6; 7 bases are shared with TRBD1. Germline V gene lookup returns CDR1 SGHDT and CDR2 YYEEEE. Trimming took 4 bases from V and 0 from J; bases not matched to a gene: 4. The length of the CDR3 is 14 residues. The CDR3 coding sequence is TGTGCCAGCAGCCAGACAGGGACCTCCTACGAGCAGTACTTC. This codes for CASSQTGTSYEQYF. Full variable domain (outside the CDR3, taken from reference TRBV5-6 and TRBJ2-7): DAGVTQSPTHLIKTRGQQVTLRCSPKSGHDTVSWYQQALGQGPQFIFQYYEEEERQRGNFPDRFSGHQFPNYSSELNVNALLLGDSALYLCASSQTGTSYEQYFGPGTRLTVT.

This chain uses TRBV6-5 with TRBJ2-1, with D perhaps TRBD2 (5 bases). The CDR3 is 16 amino acids. The germline CDR1 and CDR2 sequences are MNHEY and SVGAGI. V dropped 0 bases and J dropped 0 bases, with 9 bases sitting between them. The CDR3 sequence: CASSYSKAASYNEQFF. The DNA of the CDR3 is TGTGCCAGCAGTTACTCGAAAGCGGCCTCCTACAATGAGCAGTTCTTC.

A single count supports this clone. This rearrangement joins TRBV3-1 (or the pseudogene TRBV3-2) to TRBJ1-4, with D possibly TRBD1 on 6 matching bases. This CDR3 spans 20 amino acids. Germline loops: CDR1 LGHDT, CDR2 YNNKEL (reference sequence). Trimming shortened V by 0 bases and J by 1 base, and 21 bases separated the two germline ends. The CDR3 is CASSQELMTGLQGTNEKLFF. The CDR3 bases are TGTGCCAGCAGCCAAGAACTGATGACGGGATTACAGGGAACTAATGAAAAACTGTTTTTT.

The rearrangement joins TRBV7-2 to TRBJ2-3, with unresolved D. Trimming left V 3 bases short and J 1 base short, with 11 bases between. CDR1 SGHTA and CDR2 FQGNSA come from the germline V gene. There are 15 residues in the CDR3. CDR3 DNA sequence: TGTGCCAGCAGCTTGGCGATAACCGGCACAGATACGCAGTATTTT. Its translation: CASSLAITGTDTQYF.

This chain uses TRBV7-9 with TRBJ2-7, with 7 bases fitting TRBD2. Per germline, CDR1 SEHNR and CDR2 FQNEAQ (reference sequence). The CDR3 extends over 16 amino acids. J was trimmed by 0 bases and V by 5 bases; bases with no gene match: 10. The DNA of the CDR3 is TGTGCCAGCAGCCCTCAGGGTGCGGGAGTCTCCTACGAGCAGTACTTC. The encoded protein is CASSPQGAGVSYEQYF.

This clone was found a few times. The rearrangement joins TRBV19 to TRBJ1-2, with unresolved D. The CDR3 has 12 residues. V was cut by 5 bases and J by 8 bases, with 12 bases left in between. Germline lookup yields CDR1 LNHDA and CDR2 SQIVND (reference sequence). As DNA, the CDR3 is TGTGCCAGTAGTTATGGTGAACGGGGCTACACCTTC. Translated, it gives CASSYGERGYTF.

The J gene is TRBJ2-3, the V gene TRBV11-2, with no clear D. The V end lost 0 bases, the J end lost 5 bases, and 6 bases lay between the germline ends. Germline CDR1 is SGHAT and CDR2 is FQNNGV. The CDR3 totals 13 residues. This chain's CDR3 is CASSLDKRDTQYF. In nucleotides, the CDR3 is TGTGCCAGCAGCTTAGATAAAAGAGATACGCAGTATTTT.

The chain links TRBV11-2 to TRBJ2-1; 11 positions match TRBD2. The CDR3 has 15 amino acids. V was pared by 1 base and J by 7 bases, with 3 bases of the junction left unmatched. CDR1 SGHAT and CDR2 FQNNGV come from the germline V gene. As DNA, the CDR3 is TGTGCCAGCAGCTTAGGGACTAGCGGGTGGAATGAGCAGTTCTTC. This codes for CASSLGTSGWNEQFF.

The chain employs TRBV9 and TRBJ1-1, with D hard to call. V dropped 1 base and J dropped 5 bases, with 9 bases sitting between them. The length of the CDR3 is 13 residues. In germline, CDR1 is SGDLS, CDR2 YYNGEE. CDR3 amino acids: CASSVHSGTEAFF. CDR3 coding DNA: TGTGCCAGCAGCGTACATTCGGGGACTGAAGCTTTCTTT.

The chain is built from TRBV30 and TRBJ1-2, with D maybe TRBD1 (5 bases). The V gene's germline CDR1 is GTSNPN and CDR2 SVGIG (reference sequence). This CDR3 region has 11 residues. V was clipped by 3 bases and J by 6 bases, with 8 bases between them. CDR3 coding DNA: TGTGCCTGGAGATGGGGGAATGGCTACACCTTC. Translating it yields CAWRWGNGYTF.

The chain links TRBV19 to TRBJ2-1; D is ambiguous. The length of the CDR3 is 14 residues. Germline values: CDR1 LNHDA, CDR2 SQIVND (reference sequence). V was pared by 6 bases and J by 1 base, with 10 bases between. The CDR3 coding sequence is TGTGCCAGTAGCGCCCTAGGGTCCTACAATGAGCAGTTCTTC. Translation: CASSALGSYNEQFF.

The chain employs TRBV27 and TRBJ1-3; no reliable D call. Germline CDR1 reads MNHEY; CDR2 reads SMNVEV (reference sequence). V lost 6 bases to trimming and J lost 2 bases, with 14 bases between them. This CDR3 comprises 15 residues. CDR3 DNA: TGTGCCAGCAGCCAGGACGGAGAGCCTGGAAACACCATATATTTT. Encoded protein: CASSQDGEPGNTIYF.